Below, 12 T cell receptor beta chains from the same sample are listed, as sequenced in a study of post-analysis software for immune sequencing data. The study's findings and limits: In patients, about five TRBV segments were more frequent than in controls, with TRBV5-6, TRBV5-1 and TRBV20-1 among them.

Unique molecular identifiers were present in the TCR beta cDNA libraries. A single record per CDR3 protein comes from TCRdb applying MiXCR to the PCR reads. Of 750,000 to 950,000 distinct CDR3 sequences listed, under 70% were seen once; the top ten hold over 4%. No antigen is known for these receptors. The sequenced sample was blood. Every receptor here comes from a girl between 5 and 17 years old with multiple sclerosis.

The chain uses TRBV12-3 or TRBV12-4 and TRBJ2-1, with D possibly TRBD1 on 5 matching bases. The CDR3 spans 11 residues. With 8 bases removed from V and 9 bases from J, the gap between germline ends came to 11 bases. The CDR3 loop reads CASQRRGEQFF. The CDR3 bases are TGTGCCAGCCAAAGAAGGGGTGAGCAGTTCTTC.

This chain connects TRBV7-9 to TRBJ2-1; 14 bases are a match to TRBD2. There are 18 residues in the CDR3. Per germline, CDR1 SEHNR and CDR2 FQNEAQ (reference sequence). The junction had 11 bases not matched to a gene; V was cut back by 3 bases and J by 7 bases. As DNA, the CDR3 is TGTGCCAGCAGCTTTGGGACTAGCGGGAGAAAATTTCTTAATGAGCAGTTCTTC. This translates into CASSFGTSGRKFLNEQFF. The full variable domain, its missing parts supplied by reference TRBV7-9 and TRBJ2-1, is DTGVSQNPRHKITKRGQNVTFRCDPISEHNRLYWYRQTLGQGPEFLTYFQNEAQLEKSRLLSDRFSAERPKGSFSTLEIQRTEQGDSAMYLCASSFGTSGRKFLNEQFFGPGTRLTVL.

The rearrangement links TRBV10-3 to TRBJ2-3, with 14 bases identical to TRBD2. From germline, CDR1 is ENHRY and CDR2 SYGVKD. The V gene end was trimmed by 7 bases and the J gene end by 2 bases; junction bases not matched to a gene: 8. CDR3 length: 17 residues. CDR3 coding DNA: TGTGCCATCACTCCCGGACTAGCGGGAGGCTACACAGATACGCAGTATTTT. Encoded protein: CAITPGLAGGYTDTQYF.

This chain uses TRBV3-1 with TRBJ2-3; 9 nucleotides line up with TRBD1. The trim removed 4 bases at V and 2 bases at J, leaving 7 bases unmatched. In germline, CDR1 is LGHDT, CDR2 YNNKEL (reference sequence). The CDR3 consists of 16 residues. This CDR3 is CASSPTGGYLTDTQYF. The CDR3 nucleotides are TGTGCCAGCAGCCCTACAGGGGGCTACCTCACAGATACGCAGTATTTT.

V is TRBV20-1 and J is TRBJ2-5; D might be TRBD2 (6 bases). This CDR3 spans 12 amino acids. The germline V and J ends were trimmed by 4 bases and 11 bases, with 17 bases remaining between them. Germline-derived CDR1 and CDR2 are DFQATT and SNEGSKA (reference sequence). CDR3 nucleotides: TGCAGTGCTAAGAGAGGGGATCGGGAGCAGTACTTC. Its protein product is CSAKRGDREQYF.

This clonotype showed up just a few times. The chain is built from TRBV6-1 and TRBJ2-3; 11 bases are shared with TRBD2. Germline V lookup: CDR1 MNHNS, CDR2 SASEGT. V dropped 8 bases and J dropped 2; count of bases not matched to a gene: 15. CDR3 size: 18 residues. The CDR3, as DNA: TGTGCCAGCTTTGTCGGTTTGCTAGCGGGGGGTAACACAGATACGCAGTATTTT. Translating it yields CASFVGLLAGGNTDTQYF.

The rearrangement joins TRBV7-3 to TRBJ2-7; maybe TRBD2 (6 bases). The tail of the sequence fits TRBJ2-5 better, so the J call may be wrong. Germline V CDR1 and CDR2: SGHTA, FQGTGA. The CDR3 has 16 residues. The CDR3 coding sequence is TGTGCCAGCAGCCTGGGGGACTTGGGTGGTCAAGAGACCCAGTACTTC. Its translation: CASSLGDLGGQETQYF.

J is TRBJ2-4 and V is TRBV29-1; D unclear. The assigned J gene may be wrong: the sequence end matches TRBJ2-7 better. The CDR3 runs to 13 residues. CDR1 is SQVTM and CDR2 is ANQGSEA in the germline V gene. CDR3 region: CSVETEVGYEQYF. The CDR3 DNA is TGCAGCGTTGAGACTGAGGTTGGCTACGAGCAGTACTTC.

The CDR3 sequence is CASSLGGQTYNEQFF. The CDR3 DNA sequence: TGCGCCAGCAGCTTGGGCGGACAGACATACAATGAGCAGTTCTTC. V gene TRBV5-1 combines with J gene TRBJ2-1; TRBD1 is a possible D gene (6 bases). CDR1 and CDR2 from the germline V gene are SGHRS and YFSETQ. The CDR3 sequence is 15 residues long. The V end was cut by 0 bases, the J end by 4 bases, with 11 bases between.

The CDR3 protein is CASSLASGLDSDTQYF. The CDR3 DNA follows: TGCGCCAGCAGCTTAGCCTCCGGACTAGATTCAGATACGCAGTATTTT. The chain joins TRBV5-1 to TRBJ2-3, with TRBD2 matching 7 bases. CDR3 length: 16 residues. The V gene's germline CDR1 is SGHRS and CDR2 YFSETQ. Losses at the gene ends were 2 bases for V and 4 bases for J; bases not matched to a gene: 10. The full variable domain, with the rest looked up from reference TRBV5-1 and TRBJ2-3, is KAGVTQTPRYLIKTRGQQVTLSCSPISGHRSVSWYQQTPGQGLQFLFEYFSETQRNKGNFPGRFSGRQFSNSRSEMNVSTLELGDSALYLCASSLASGLDSDTQYFGPGTRLTVL.

V and J are TRBV10-3 and TRBJ1-1; possible D gene TRBD1, 5 bases. V was cut by 2 bases and J by 3 bases, with 10 bases left in between. The CDR3 totals 14 residues. The germline V gene has CDR1 ENHRY and CDR2 SYGVKD. Here the CDR3 reads CAISEPGRDTEAFF. The CDR3 DNA reads TGTGCCATCAGTGAGCCGGGGCGGGACACTGAAGCTTTCTTT.

This chain links TRBV5-1 with TRBJ2-3; no clear D. Per germline, CDR1 SGHRS and CDR2 YFSETQ. The CDR3 has 17 residues. Trimming shortened V by 4 bases and J by 0 bases, and 18 bases separated the two germline ends. CDR3 region: CASSPSVLDFSTDTQYF. DNA of the CDR3: TGCGCCAGCAGCCCTAGTGTTCTGGATTTTAGCACAGATACGCAGTATTTT.